This TCR beta chain was identified during a study of radiation and T cells in renal cell carcinoma. Across the whole study: Nephrectomy followed 15 Gy stereotactic body radiation by 4 weeks.

The time point was: blood 2 weeks post-SBRT. Indicated treatment: 15 Gy SBRT to primary tumor, nephrectomy 4 weeks later. Serial blood draws occurred at baseline and 2 and 4 weeks post-SBRT. The CDR3 is made up of 14 amino acids. Losses at the gene ends were 5 bases for V and 5 bases for J; bases not matched to a gene: 6. The V gene's germline CDR1 is SGHRS and CDR2 YFSETQ. Remarks on this clone: The antigen remains undetermined.

The protocol was immunoSEQ multiplex PCR, while the TCRdb copy is restricted to in-frame clones and leaves out a portion. The sample holds about 49,000 clones, roughly 78% seen once. Study-wide findings and caveats: Top tumor clonotypes rose in blood 2 weeks post-radiation, then contracted. Without pretreatment biopsies, baseline tumor clonotype presence was undetermined.

The chain joins TRBV5-1 to TRBJ2-1; the match to TRBD1 covers 8 bases. The sample consisted of blood, taken from a patient whose treatment included radiotherapy and nephrectomy. The origin of this receptor is a woman between 65 and 79 years old with renal cell carcinoma. This CDR3 reads CASSADRANNEQFF. CDR3 DNA: TGCGCCAGCAGTGCGGACAGGGCCAACAATGAGCAGTTCTTC. The variable domain in full, with the rest retrieved from reference TRBV5-1 and TRBJ2-1, is KAGVTQTPRYLIKTRGQQVTLSCSPISGHRSVSWYQQTPGQGLQFLFEYFSETQRNKGNFPGRFSGRQFSNSRSEMNVSTLELGDSALYLCASSADRANNEQFFGPGTRLTVL.